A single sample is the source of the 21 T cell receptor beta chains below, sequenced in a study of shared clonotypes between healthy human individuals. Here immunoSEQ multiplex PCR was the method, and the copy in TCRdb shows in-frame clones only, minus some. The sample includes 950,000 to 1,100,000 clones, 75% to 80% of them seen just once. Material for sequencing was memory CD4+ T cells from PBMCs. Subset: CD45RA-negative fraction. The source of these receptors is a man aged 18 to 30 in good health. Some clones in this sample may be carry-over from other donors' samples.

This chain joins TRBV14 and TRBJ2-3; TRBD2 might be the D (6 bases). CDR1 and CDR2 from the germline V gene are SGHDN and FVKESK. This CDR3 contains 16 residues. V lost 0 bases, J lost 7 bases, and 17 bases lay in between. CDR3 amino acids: CASSQEPGLARHTQYF. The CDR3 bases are TGTGCCAGCAGCCAAGAGCCCGGTCTAGCGCGTCATACGCAGTATTTT.

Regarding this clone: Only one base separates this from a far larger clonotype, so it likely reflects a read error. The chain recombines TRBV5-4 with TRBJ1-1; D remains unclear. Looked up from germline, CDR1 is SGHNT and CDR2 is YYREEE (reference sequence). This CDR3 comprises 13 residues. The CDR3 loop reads CASRAGGGTEVFF. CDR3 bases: TGTGCCAGCAGAGCCGGCGGTGGCACTGAAGTTTTCTTT.

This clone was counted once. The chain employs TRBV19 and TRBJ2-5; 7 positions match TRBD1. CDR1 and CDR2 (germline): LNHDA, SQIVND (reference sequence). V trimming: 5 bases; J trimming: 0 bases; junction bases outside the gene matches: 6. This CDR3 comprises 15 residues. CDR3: CASSPGTVYQETQYF. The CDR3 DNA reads TGTGCCAGTAGTCCCGGGACAGTGTACCAAGAGACCCAGTACTTC.

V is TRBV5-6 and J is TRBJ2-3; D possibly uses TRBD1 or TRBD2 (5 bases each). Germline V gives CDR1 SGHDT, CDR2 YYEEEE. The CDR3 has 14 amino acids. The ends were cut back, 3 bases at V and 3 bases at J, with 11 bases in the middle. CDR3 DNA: TGTGCCAGCAGCTCCCGAGAGGGGACAGATACGCAGTATTTT. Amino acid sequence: CASSSREGTDTQYF.

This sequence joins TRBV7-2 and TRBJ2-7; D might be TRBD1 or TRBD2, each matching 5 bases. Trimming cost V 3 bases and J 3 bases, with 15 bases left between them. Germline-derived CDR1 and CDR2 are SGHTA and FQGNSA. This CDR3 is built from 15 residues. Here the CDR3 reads CASSLGPGRLYEQYF. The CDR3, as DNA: TGTGCCAGCAGCTTGGGACCGGGACGCCTCTACGAGCAGTACTTC.

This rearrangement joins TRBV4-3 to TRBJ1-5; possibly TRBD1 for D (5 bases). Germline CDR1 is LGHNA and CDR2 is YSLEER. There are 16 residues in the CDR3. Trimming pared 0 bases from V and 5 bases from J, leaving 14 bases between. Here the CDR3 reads CASSQDYNRNYQPQHF. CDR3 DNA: TGCGCCAGCAGCCAAGATTACAACAGGAACTATCAGCCCCAGCATTTT.

CDR3 nucleotide sequence: TGTGCCAGCAGACCACTGCCCTCCGGGACAGGGCAAAGGTCGACATACAATGAGCAGTTCTTC. Translation gives CASRPLPSGTGQRSTYNEQFF. This chain uses TRBV28 with TRBJ2-1, with 9 positions matching TRBD1. This CDR3 comprises 21 residues. V was clipped by 6 bases and J by 4 bases; unmatched bases: 25. CDR1 is MDHEN and CDR2 is SYDVKM in the germline V gene. The full variable domain, in which reference TRBV28 and TRBJ2-1 provide the parts outside the CDR3, is DVKVTQSSRYLVKRTGEKVFLECVQDMDHENMFWYRQDPGLGLRLIYFSYDVKMKEKGDIPEGYSVSREKKERFSLILESASTNQTSMYLCASRPLPSGTGQRSTYNEQFFGPGTRLTVL.

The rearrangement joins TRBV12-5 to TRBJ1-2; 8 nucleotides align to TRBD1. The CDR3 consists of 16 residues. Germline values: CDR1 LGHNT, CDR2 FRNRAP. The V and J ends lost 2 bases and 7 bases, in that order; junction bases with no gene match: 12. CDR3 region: CASGLTGQGKSGGYTF. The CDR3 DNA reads TGTGCTAGTGGTTTGACCGGACAGGGAAAAAGTGGTGGCTACACCTTC. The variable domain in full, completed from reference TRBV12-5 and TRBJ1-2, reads DARVTQTPRHKVTEMGQEVTMRCQPILGHNTVFWYRQTMMQGLELLAYFRNRAPLDDSGMPKDRFSAEMPDATLATLKIQPSEPRDSAVYFCASGLTGQGKSGGYTFGSGTRLTVV.

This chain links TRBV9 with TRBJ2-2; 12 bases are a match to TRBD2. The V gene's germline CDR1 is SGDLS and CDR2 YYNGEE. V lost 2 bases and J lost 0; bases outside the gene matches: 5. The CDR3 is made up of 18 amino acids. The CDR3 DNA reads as TGTGCCAGCAGCGTTCGGCTAGCGGGAGGGCCGAACACCGGGGAGCTGTTTTTT. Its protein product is CASSVRLAGGPNTGELFF.

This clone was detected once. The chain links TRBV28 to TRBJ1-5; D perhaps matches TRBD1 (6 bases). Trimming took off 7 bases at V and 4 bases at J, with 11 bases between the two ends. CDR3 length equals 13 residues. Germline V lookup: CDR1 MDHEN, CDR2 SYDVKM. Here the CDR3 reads CASNGQRNQPQHF. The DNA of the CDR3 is TGTGCCAGCAACGGACAGCGGAATCAGCCCCAGCATTTT.

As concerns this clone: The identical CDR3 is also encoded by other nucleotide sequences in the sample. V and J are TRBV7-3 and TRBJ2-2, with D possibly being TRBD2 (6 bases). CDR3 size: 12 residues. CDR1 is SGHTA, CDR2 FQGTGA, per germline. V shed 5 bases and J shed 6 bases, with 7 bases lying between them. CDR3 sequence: CASSRDSGELFF. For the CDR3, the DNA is TGTGCCAGCAGCCGGGACTCCGGGGAGCTGTTTTTT.

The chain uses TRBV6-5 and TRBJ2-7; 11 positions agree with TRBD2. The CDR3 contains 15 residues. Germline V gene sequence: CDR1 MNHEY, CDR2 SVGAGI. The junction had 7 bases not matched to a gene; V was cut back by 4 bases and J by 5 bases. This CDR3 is CASSFTSGRRNEQYF. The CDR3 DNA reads TGTGCCAGCAGTTTCACTAGCGGGAGAAGGAACGAGCAGTACTTC.

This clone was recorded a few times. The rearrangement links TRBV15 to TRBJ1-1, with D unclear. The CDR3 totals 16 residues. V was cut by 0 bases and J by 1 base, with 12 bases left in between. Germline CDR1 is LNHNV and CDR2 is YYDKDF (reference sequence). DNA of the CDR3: TGTGCCACCAGCAGAGATCGATCGTTAGGGAACACTGAAGCTTTCTTT. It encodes CATSRDRSLGNTEAFF.

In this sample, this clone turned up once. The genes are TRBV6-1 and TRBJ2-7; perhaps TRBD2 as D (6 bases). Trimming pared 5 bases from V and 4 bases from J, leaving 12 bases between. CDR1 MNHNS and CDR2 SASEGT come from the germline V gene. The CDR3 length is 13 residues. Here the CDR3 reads CASSPLGLYEQYF. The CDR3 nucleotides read TGTGCCAGCAGTCCTCTGGGACTTTACGAGCAGTACTTC.

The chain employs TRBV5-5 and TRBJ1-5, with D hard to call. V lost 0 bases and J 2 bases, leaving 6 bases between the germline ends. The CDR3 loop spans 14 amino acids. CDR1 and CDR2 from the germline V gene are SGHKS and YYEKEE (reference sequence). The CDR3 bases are TGTGCCAGCAGCTTGGCGGCGGGCAATCAGCCCCAGCATTTT. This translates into CASSLAAGNQPQHF.

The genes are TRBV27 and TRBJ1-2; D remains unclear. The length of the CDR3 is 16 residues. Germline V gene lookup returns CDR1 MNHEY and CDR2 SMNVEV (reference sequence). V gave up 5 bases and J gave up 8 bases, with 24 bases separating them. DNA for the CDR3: TGTGCCAGCAGTCAGGACCCCCTATCGTTGTTGGGAGGCTACACCTTC. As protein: CASSQDPLSLLGGYTF.

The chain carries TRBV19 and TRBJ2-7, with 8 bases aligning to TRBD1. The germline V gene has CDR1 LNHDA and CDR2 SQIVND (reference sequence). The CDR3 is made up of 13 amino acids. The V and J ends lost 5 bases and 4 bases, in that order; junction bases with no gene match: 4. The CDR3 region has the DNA TGTGCCAGTAGTGTGGGACAGGAGTACGAGCAGTACTTC. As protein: CASSVGQEYEQYF.

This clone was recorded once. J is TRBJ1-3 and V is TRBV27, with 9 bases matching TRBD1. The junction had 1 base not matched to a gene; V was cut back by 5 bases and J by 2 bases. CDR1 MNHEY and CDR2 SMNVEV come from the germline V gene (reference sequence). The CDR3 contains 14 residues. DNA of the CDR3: TGTGCCAGCAGTAGACAGGGGGCTGGAAACACCATATATTTT. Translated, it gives CASSRQGAGNTIYF.

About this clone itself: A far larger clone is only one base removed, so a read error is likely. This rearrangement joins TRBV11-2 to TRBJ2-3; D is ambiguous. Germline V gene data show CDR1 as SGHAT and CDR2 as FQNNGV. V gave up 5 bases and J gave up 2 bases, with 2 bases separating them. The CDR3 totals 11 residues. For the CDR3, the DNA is TGTGCCAGCAGCGTCACAGATACGCAGTATTTT. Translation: CASSVTDTQYF.

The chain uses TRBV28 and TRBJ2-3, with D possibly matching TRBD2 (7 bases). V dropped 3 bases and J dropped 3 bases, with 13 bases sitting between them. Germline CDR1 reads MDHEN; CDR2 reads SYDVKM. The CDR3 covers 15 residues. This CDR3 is CASSLRGRGTDTQYF. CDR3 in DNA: TGTGCCAGCAGTTTGAGGGGGAGGGGGACAGATACGCAGTATTTT.

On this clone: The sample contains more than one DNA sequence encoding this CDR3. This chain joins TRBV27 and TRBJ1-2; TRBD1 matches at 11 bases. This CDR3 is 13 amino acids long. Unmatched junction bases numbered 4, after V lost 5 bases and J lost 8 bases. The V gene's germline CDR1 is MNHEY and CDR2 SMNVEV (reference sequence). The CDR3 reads CASSRTGGFGYTF. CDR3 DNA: TGTGCCAGCAGTCGGACAGGGGGCTTCGGCTACACCTTC.